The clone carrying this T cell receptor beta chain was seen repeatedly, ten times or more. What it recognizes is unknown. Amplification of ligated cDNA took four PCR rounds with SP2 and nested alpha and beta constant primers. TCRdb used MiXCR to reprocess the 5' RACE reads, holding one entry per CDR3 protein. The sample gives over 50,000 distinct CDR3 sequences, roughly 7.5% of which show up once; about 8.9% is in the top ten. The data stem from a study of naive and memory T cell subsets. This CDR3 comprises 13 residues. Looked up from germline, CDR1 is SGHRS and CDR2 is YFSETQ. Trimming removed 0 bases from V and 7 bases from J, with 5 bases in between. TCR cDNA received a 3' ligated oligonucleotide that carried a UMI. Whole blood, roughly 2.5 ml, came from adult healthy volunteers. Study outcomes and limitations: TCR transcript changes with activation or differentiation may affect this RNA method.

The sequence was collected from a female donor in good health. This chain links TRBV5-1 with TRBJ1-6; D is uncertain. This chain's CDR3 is CASSLEINSPLHF. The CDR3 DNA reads TGCGCCAGCAGCTTGGAAATCAATTCACCCCTCCACTTT.